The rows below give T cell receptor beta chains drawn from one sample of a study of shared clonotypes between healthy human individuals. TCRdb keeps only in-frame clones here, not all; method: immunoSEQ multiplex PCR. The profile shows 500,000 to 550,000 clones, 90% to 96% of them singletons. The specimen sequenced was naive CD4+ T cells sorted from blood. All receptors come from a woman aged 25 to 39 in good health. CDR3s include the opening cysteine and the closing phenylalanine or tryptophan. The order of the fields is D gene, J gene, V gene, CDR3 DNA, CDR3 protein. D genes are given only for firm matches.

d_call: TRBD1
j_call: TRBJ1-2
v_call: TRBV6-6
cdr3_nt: TGTGCCAGCAGTGACGGGACAGGGACTAACTATGGCTACACCTTC
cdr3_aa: CASSDGTGTNYGYTF

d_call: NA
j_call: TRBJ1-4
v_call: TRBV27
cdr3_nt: TGTGCCAGCAGTTTATCCCCTAGAAATGAAAAACTGTTTTTT
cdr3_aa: CASSLSPRNEKLFF

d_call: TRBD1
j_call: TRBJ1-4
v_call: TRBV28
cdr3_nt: TGTGCCAGCAGGGGACAGGTTCCAAAAGAAAAACTGTTTTTT
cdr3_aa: CASRGQVPKEKLFF

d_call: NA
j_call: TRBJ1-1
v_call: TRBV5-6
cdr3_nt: TGTGCCAGCAGCTATCGAGGGACCACTGAAGCTTTCTTT
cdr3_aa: CASSYRGTTEAFF

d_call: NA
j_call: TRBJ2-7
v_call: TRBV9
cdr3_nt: TGTGCCAGCAGCGTAGATCTGAGAGGGACTCCAAGCTCCTACGAGCAGTACTTC
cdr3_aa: CASSVDLRGTPSSYEQYF

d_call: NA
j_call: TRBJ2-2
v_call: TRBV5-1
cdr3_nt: TGCGCCAGCAGCTTGGCCCAACTAGGGGACACCGGGGAGCTGTTTTTT
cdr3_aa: CASSLAQLGDTGELFF

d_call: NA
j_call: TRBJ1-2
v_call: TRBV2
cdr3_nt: TGTGCCAGCAGTGCCGACGGGATTAACTATGGCTACACCTTC
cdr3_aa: CASSADGINYGYTF

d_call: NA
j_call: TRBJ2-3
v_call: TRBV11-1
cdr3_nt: TGTGCCAGCAGCCTAGCAGGAGAGGGGACAGATACGCAGTATTTT
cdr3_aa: CASSLAGEGTDTQYF

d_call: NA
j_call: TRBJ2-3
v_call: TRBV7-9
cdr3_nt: TGTGCCAGCAAAGCCTGGGAGGGACACACAGATACGCAGTATTTT
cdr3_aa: CASKAWEGHTDTQYF

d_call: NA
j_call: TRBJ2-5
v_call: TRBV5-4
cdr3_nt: TGTGCCAGCAGCTTCGGGGCAGCGGAGACCCAGTACTTC
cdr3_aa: CASSFGAAETQYF

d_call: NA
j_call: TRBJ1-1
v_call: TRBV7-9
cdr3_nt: TGTGCCAGCAGCCGTGGCTGGGACGGCGATGAAGCTTTCTTT
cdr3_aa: CASSRGWDGDEAFF

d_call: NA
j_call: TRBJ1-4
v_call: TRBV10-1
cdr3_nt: TGCGCCAGCAGTGAGTCGCCAGGGATTGAAAAACTGTTTTTT
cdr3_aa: CASSESPGIEKLFF

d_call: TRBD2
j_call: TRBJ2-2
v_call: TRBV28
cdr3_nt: TGTGCCAGCAGCCCGCGTGGTAGCGGGAGTGTAACCGGGGAGCTGTTTTTT
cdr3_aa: CASSPRGSGSVTGELFF

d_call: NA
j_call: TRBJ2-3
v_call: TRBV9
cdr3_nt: TGTGCCAGCAGCGATCCTAATAGCCCAGATACGCAGTATTTT
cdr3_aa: CASSDPNSPDTQYF

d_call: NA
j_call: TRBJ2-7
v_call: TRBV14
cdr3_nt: TGTGCCAGCAGCCAAGATATAATCTACGAGCAGTACTTC
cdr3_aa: CASSQDIIYEQYF